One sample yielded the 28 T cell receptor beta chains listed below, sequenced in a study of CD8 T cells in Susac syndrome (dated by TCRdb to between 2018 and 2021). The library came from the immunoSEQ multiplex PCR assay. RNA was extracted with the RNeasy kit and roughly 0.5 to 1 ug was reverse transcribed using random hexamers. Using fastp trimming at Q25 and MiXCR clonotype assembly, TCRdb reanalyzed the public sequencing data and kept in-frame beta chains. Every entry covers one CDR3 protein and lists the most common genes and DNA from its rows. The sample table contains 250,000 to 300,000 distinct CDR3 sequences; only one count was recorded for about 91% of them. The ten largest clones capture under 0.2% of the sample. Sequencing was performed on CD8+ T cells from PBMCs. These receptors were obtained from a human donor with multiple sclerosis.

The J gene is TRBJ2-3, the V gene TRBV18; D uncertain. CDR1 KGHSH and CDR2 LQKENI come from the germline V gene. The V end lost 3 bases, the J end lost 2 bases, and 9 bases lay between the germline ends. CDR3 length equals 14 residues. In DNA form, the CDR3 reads TGTGCCAGCTCACCGACCAGCCCCACAGATACGCAGTATTTT. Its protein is CASSPTSPTDTQYF. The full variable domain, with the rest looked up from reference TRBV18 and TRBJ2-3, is NAGVMQNPRHLVRRRGQEARLRCSPMKGHSHVYWYRQLPEEGLKFMVYLQKENIIDESGMPKERFSAEFPKEGPSILRIQQVVRGDSAAYFCASSPTSPTDTQYFGPGTRLTVL.

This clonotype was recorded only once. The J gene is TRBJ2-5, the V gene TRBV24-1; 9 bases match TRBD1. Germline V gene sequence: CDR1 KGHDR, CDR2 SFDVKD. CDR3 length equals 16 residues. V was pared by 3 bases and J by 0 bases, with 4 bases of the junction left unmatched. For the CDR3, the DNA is TGTGCCACCAGTGATGGACAGGGGTTGTACCAAGAGACCCAGTACTTC. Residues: CATSDGQGLYQETQYF.

As DNA, the CDR3 is TGTGCCAGCAGCGTAGGGCGAGATGGCTACACCTTC. It specifies CASSVGRDGYTF. The chain has TRBV7-9 and TRBJ1-2; no clear D gene. Germline values: CDR1 SEHNR, CDR2 FQNEAQ (reference sequence). There are 12 residues in the CDR3. The V and J ends lost 5 bases and 6 bases respectively, with 10 bases between them.

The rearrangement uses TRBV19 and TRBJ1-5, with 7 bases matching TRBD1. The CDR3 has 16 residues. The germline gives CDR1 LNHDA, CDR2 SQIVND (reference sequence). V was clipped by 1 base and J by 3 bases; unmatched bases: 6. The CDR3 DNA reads TGTGCCAGTAGTATAGGGGGCAGGGGGTTCAATCAGCCCCAGCATTTT. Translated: CASSIGGRGFNQPQHF.

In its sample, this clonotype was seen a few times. Written as DNA, the CDR3 is TGCGCCAGCAGCCAAGATCGGGTAGACGAGCAGTACTTC. It codes for CASSQDRVDEQYF. V usage is TRBV4-1 and J usage is TRBJ2-7; D gene unclear. This CDR3 spans 13 amino acids. Germline V gives CDR1 MGHRA, CDR2 YSYEKL. Trimming stripped 0 bases from V and 5 bases from J, with 8 bases between.

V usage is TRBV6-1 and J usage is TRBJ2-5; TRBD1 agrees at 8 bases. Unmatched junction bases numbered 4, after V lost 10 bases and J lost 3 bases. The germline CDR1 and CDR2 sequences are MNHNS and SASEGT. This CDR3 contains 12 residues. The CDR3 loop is CAILDREETQYF. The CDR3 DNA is TGTGCCATCCTGGACAGGGAAGAGACCCAGTACTTC.

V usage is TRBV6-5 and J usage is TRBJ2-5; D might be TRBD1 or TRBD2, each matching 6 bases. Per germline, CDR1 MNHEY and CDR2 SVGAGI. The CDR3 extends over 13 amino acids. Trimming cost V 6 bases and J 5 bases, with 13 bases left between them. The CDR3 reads CASRRGARETQYF. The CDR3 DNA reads TGTGCCAGCAGAAGGGGGGCGCGGGAGACCCAGTACTTC.

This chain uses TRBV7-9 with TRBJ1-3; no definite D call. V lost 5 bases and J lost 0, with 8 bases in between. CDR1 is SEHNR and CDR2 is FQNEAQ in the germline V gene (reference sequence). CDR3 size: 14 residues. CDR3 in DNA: TGTGCCAGCAGCCCGCGTATCTCTGGAAACACCATATATTTT. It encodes CASSPRISGNTIYF.

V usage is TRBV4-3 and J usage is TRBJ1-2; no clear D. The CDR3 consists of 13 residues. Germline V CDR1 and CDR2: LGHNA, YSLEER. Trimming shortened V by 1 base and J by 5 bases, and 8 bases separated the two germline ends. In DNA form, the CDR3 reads TGCGCCAGCAGCCAAGGGGCTGGGTATGGCTACACCTTC. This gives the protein CASSQGAGYGYTF.

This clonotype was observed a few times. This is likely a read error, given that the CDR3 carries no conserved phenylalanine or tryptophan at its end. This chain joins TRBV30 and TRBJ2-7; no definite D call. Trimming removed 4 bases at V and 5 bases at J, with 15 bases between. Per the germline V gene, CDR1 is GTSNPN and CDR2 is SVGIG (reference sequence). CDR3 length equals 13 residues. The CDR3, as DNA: TGTGCCTGGAATCGGGTCGCACTGGACGAGCAGTACTTG. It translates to CAWNRVALDEQYL.

The DNA of the CDR3 is TGTGCCACCAGCAGAGACGCGGACACCGGGGAGCTGTTTTTT. It codes for CATSRDADTGELFF. This rearrangement joins TRBV15 to TRBJ2-2; D gene uncertain. CDR1 LNHNV and CDR2 YYDKDF come from the germline V gene (reference sequence). The CDR3 is 14 residues long. The V gene lost 0 bases and the J gene lost 3 bases, with 5 bases spanning the gap.

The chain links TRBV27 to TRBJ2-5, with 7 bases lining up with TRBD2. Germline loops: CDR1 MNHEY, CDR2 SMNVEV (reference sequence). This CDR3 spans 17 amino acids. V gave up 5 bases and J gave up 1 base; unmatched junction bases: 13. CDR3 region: CASSPAGWEGPQETQYF. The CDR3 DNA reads TGTGCCAGCAGTCCCGCGGGCTGGGAGGGCCCCCAAGAGACCCAGTACTTC.

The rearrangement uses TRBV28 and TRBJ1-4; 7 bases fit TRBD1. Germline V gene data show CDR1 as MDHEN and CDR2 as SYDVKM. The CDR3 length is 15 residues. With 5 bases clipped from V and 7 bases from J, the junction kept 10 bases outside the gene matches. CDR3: CASSPLRQGGEKLFF. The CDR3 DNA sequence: TGTGCCAGCAGTCCCTTAAGACAGGGCGGTGAAAAACTGTTTTTT.

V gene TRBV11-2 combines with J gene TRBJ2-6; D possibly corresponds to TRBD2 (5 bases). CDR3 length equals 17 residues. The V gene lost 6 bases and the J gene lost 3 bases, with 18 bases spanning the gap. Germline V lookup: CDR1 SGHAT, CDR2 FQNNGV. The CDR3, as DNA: TGTGCCAGCAGACGGATTCGGGTCCGGGGTGGGGCCAACGTCCTGACTTTC. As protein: CASRRIRVRGGANVLTF.

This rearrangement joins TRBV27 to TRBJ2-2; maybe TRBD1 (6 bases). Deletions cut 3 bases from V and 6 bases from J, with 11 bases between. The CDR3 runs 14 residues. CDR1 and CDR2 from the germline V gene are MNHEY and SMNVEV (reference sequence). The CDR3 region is CASSLLGAAGELFF. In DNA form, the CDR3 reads TGTGCCAGCAGTTTGCTGGGGGCGGCCGGGGAGCTGTTTTTT.

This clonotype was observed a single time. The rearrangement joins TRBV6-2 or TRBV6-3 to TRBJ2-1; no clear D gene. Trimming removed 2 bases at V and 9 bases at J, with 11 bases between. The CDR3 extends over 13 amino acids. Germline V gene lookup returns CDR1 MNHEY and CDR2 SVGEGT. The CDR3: CASSYDSPSEQFF. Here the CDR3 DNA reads TGTGCCAGCAGTTACGATTCGCCCAGTGAGCAGTTCTTC.

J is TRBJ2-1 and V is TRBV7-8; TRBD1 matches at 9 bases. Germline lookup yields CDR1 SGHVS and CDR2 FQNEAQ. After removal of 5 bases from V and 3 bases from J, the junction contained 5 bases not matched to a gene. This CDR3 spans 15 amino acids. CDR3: CASSHGDRDYNEQFF. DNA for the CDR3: TGTGCCAGCAGCCATGGGGACAGGGACTACAATGAGCAGTTCTTC.

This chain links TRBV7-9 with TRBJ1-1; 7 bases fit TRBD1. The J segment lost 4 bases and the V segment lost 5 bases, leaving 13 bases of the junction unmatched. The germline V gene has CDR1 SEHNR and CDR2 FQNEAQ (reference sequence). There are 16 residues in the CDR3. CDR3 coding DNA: TGTGCCAGCAGCCGTTCTCTATCGGACAGGCGCACTGAAGCTTTCTTT. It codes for CASSRSLSDRRTEAFF.

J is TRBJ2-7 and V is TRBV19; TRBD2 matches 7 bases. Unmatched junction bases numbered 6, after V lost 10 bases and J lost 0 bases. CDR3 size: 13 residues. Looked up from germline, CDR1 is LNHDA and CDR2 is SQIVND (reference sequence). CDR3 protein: CATGGRNSYEQYF. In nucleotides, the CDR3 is TGTGCCACGGGAGGCAGGAACTCCTACGAGCAGTACTTC.

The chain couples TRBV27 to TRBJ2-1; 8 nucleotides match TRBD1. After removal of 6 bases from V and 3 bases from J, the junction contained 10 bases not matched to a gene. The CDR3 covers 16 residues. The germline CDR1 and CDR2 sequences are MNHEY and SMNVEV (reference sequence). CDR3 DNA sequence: TGTGCCAGCAGCACACCCCAGGGGGCAGGCTACAATGAGCAGTTCTTC. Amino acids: CASSTPQGAGYNEQFF.

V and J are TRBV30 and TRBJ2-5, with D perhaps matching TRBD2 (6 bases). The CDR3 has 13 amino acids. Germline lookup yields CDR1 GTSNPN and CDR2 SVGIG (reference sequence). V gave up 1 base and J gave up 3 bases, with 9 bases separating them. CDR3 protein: CAWSAIAEETQYF. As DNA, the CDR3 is TGTGCCTGGAGTGCTATAGCGGAAGAGACCCAGTACTTC.

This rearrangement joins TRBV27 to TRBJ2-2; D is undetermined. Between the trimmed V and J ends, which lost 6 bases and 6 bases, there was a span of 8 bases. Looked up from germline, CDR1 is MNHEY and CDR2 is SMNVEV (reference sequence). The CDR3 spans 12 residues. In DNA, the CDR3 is TGTGCCAGCAGCTTCCCATCCGGGGAGCTGTTTTTT. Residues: CASSFPSGELFF.

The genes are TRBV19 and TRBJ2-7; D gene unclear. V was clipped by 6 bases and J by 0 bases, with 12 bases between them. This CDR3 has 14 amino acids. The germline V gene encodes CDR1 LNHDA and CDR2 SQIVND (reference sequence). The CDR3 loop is CASSSGLNSYEQYF. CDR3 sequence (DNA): TGTGCCAGTAGCTCCGGCCTCAACTCCTACGAGCAGTACTTC.

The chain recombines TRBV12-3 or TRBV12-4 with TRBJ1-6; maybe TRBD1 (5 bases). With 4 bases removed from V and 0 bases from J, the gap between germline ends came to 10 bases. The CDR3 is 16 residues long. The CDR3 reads CASSWDGRSYNSPLHF. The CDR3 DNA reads TGTGCCAGCAGTTGGGACGGACGCTCCTATAATTCACCCCTCCACTTT.

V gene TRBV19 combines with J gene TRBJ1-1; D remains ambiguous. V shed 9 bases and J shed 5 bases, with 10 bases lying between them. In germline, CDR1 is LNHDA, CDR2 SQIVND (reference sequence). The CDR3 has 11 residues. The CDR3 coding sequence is TGTGCCAGCAGTCCCAATACTGAAGCTTTCTTT. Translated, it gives CASSPNTEAFF.

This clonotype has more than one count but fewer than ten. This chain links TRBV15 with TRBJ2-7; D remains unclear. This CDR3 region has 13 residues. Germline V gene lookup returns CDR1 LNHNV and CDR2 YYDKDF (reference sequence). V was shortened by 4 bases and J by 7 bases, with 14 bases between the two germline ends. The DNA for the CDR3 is TGTGCCACCAGCACTGGTTCGCTGGGGGAGCAGTACTTC. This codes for CATSTGSLGEQYF.

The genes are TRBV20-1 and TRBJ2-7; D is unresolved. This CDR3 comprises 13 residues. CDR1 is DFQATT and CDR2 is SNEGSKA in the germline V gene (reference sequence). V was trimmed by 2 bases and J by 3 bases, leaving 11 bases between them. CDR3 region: CSARSVEFYEQYF. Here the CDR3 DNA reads TGCAGTGCTAGAAGCGTAGAATTCTACGAGCAGTACTTC.

The CDR3: CASSQSGTGAYEQYF. The CDR3 nucleotides read TGCGCCAGCAGCCAATCCGGGACAGGGGCCTACGAGCAGTACTTC. V gene TRBV4-3 combines with J gene TRBJ2-7; TRBD1 agrees at 10 bases. The germline V gene has CDR1 LGHNA and CDR2 YSLEER. The V segment lost 2 bases and the J segment 2 bases; nucleotides outside the gene matches: 3. There are 15 residues in the CDR3.